This T cell receptor (beta chain) was observed in a study of T cells in localized non-small cell lung cancer (TCRdb year 2020). Study-level background: T cell repertoires of hundreds of early-stage NSCLC patients were analyzed, with tumors being compared against uninvolved tumor-adjacent lungs. All 240 or so NSCLC patients in the cohort were treatment-naive and had localized lung tumors that were resected. A mean age of around 69 years was recorded for the NSCLC patients, of whom under 150 were male and 95 to 110 were female. Summary of the overall study and its limitations: Because multi-region tumor sequencing was not performed, intratumor heterogeneity could not be ruled out. Uninvolved tumor-adjacent lung showed the highest T cell clonality, higher than tumor, which suggests more focused antigenic responses in the uninvolved tumor-adjacent lung. A median of approximately 50 of the top 100 tumor clones turned up in the paired uninvolved adjacent lung, and 25 to 30 of those clones also ranked among the top 100 of that same adjacent lung. Since the design was exploratory, TCR variables were selected using unadjusted p-values with no false-discovery rate correction. Higher blood T cell density associated with longer overall survival, while higher adjacent-lung clonality associated with shorter survival.

At diagnosis, peripheral blood, uninvolved tumor-adjacent lung and tumor were collected and were preserved as a mix of fresh-frozen and FFPE material. For TCR repertoire profiling, blood samples were analyzed in the form of peripheral blood mononuclear cells. TCR beta CDR3 regions were sequenced from DNA using the immunoSEQ Assay. As for the original processing: T cell density was computed as TCR beta template counts normalized to usable DNA estimated by amplifying housekeeping genes. The preseqR package was used to estimate richness by extrapolating to 400,000 templates for PBMC samples and to 120,000 templates for tissue samples. Clonality was taken to be one minus Pielou's evenness. Tissue-enriched TCRs were identified by differential abundance testing using productive amino-acid clonotypes, minimum total count 5 and alpha 0.1. The Jaccard Index and the Morisita Overlap Index were used to measure how much the repertoires overlapped between compartments. GLIPH grouped TCR beta CDR3s together with public tetramer-defined viral CDR3s, and a viral motif had to include at least three viral sequences and also show V-gene enrichment. Entries here come from immuneACCESS through TCRdb and include only in-frame sequences with V and J called. Some clones fail to appear in such tables; in the studies checked, an unresolved V gene covers under half of the shortfall, and the cause of the remainder is unknown. V and J calls and clone size are given by that table; D and trimming were obtained from the DNA. Across this sample there are more than 12,000 clones, with around 85% seen only once. The ten most abundant clones make up under 30% of the sample.

Remarks on this clone: The specificity of this receptor is unknown. Base qualities were left out, and no much larger clone turns up one base away.

Material: peripheral blood, obtained before any cancer treatment. This clonotype was obtained from a female donor aged 60 or older with stage I squamous cell lung carcinoma.

The sequenced DNA is TGTGCCACCACCCGACAGGGAGAAACTGAAGCTTTCTTT. This translates into CATTRQGETEAFF. The V gene is TRBV10-3 and the J gene is TRBJ1-1, with TRBD1 matching 7 junction bases. Unmatched junction bases come to 10, with V trimmed by 10 bases and J by 5 bases. The CDR3 numbers 13 residues from cysteine through phenylalanine. Only the CDR3 part of the read is kept: 39 bases, read in frame from the first base. For CDR1 and CDR2, the germline V gene lists ENHRY and SYGVKD.